This entry features one TCR beta chain sequence. Using immunoSEQ multiplex PCR, the repertoire was profiled, and TCRdb retains in-frame clones only, with some absent. The top ten clones hold about 12% of a sample with 9,500 to 13,000 clones, 67% of them seen once. Germline CDR1 is SGHRS and CDR2 is YFSETQ. This CDR3 contains 15 residues. Trimming at V came to 4 bases and at J to 3 bases, leaving 6 bases not matched to a gene. The entry originates in a study of CD4+ T cells in melanoma. The chain employs TRBV5-1 and TRBJ2-1; 8 positions match TRBD2. Sequenced input: cells from a culture (not recorded whether cultured in vitro). This sequence originates from a human donor with melanoma. The chain's CDR3 is CASSGGGSYYNEQFF. The CDR3 coding sequence is TGCGCCAGCAGCGGCGGGGGGTCCTACTACAATGAGCAGTTCTTC.